The 22 T cell receptor beta chains in this list originate from one sample, sequenced in a study of response to subunit inactivated influenza vaccine. TCRdb used MiXCR to reprocess the RT-PCR reads, holding one entry per CDR3 protein. The sample yields 150,000 to 200,000 distinct CDR3 sequences, approximately 12% seen once. These same records also appear under a second study, on T cells expressing NK-cell markers. That study adds: Production of TCR beta cDNA relied on 5'RACE template switching with UMIs.

The starting material was CD8+ T cells sorted from PBMCs, obtained 11 to 12 days after vaccination. Source of these receptors: a man aged 50-60 years who received an inactivated influenza vaccine.

The CDR3 nucleotides are TGTGCCAGCAGCGCCGGGACAGGGTGGGCTTTCTTT. This translates into CASSAGTGWAFF. V usage is TRBV9 and J usage is TRBJ1-1; 9 bases are shared with TRBD1. CDR3 length: 12 amino acids. J was trimmed by 11 bases and V by 3 bases; bases with no gene match: 5. Germline V lookup: CDR1 SGDLS, CDR2 YYNGEE. The full variable domain, with the rest looked up from reference TRBV9 and TRBJ1-1, is DSGVTQTPKHLITATGQRVTLRCSPRSGDLSVYWYQQSLDQGLQFLIQYYNGEERAKGNILERFSAQQFPDLHSELNLSSLELGDSALYFCASSAGTGWAFFGQGTRLTVV.

This rearrangement joins TRBV3-1 to TRBJ2-5, with D unclear. Between the trimmed V and J ends, which lost 0 bases and 0 bases, there was a span of 11 bases. The CDR3 spans 16 residues. Germline V gives CDR1 LGHDT, CDR2 YNNKEL (reference sequence). In DNA, the CDR3 is TGTGCCAGCAGCCAAGATCCCGGCTTGTACCAAGAGACCCAGTACTTC. Translating it yields CASSQDPGLYQETQYF.

There are a few counts of this clonotype. The CDR3, as DNA: TGTGCCAGCAGCCAATCCGGGGGAATAAACACCGGGGAGCTGTTTTTT. Translating gives CASSQSGGINTGELFF. The chain has TRBV12-3 or TRBV12-4 and TRBJ2-2; a possible D gene is TRBD2 (6 bases). V lost 6 bases, J lost 2 bases, and 16 bases lay in between. This CDR3 contains 16 residues.

This clonotype was seen only a few times. The chain recombines TRBV6-5 with TRBJ2-2; tentatively, D is TRBD1 or TRBD2 (6 bases each). V gave up 2 bases and J gave up 7 bases, with 11 bases separating them. Germline lookup yields CDR1 MNHEY and CDR2 SVGAGI. This CDR3 spans 14 amino acids. CDR3 sequence: CASSYGGQGGELFF. For the CDR3, the DNA is TGTGCCAGCAGTTACGGGGGGCAGGGCGGGGAGCTGTTTTTT.

The sample holds a few counts of this clonotype. The chain carries TRBV2 and TRBJ2-1; 10 bases are shared with TRBD2. The CDR3 sequence is 15 residues long. Germline V gene data show CDR1 as SNHLY and CDR2 as FYNNEI. V was clipped by 4 bases and J by 6 bases; unmatched bases: 6. The CDR3 spells CASSGSGRAGNEQFF. CDR3 coding DNA: TGTGCCAGCAGTGGGAGCGGGAGGGCCGGCAATGAGCAGTTCTTC.

The rearrangement links TRBV4-1 to TRBJ2-3; D is possibly TRBD2 (5 bases). The V gene's germline CDR1 is MGHRA and CDR2 YSYEKL. The length of the CDR3 is 14 residues. The V end lost 1 base, the J end lost 4 bases, and 9 bases lay between the germline ends. CDR3 DNA sequence: TGCGCCAGCAGCCAAGGTCCGGGGTCAGATACGCAGTATTTT. Its translation: CASSQGPGSDTQYF.

The sample holds many counts of this clonotype. The CDR3 DNA reads TGCGCCAGCAGCCTCGGACTAGCGGGAGAGGCCAGCTCCTACGAGCAGTACTTC. It specifies CASSLGLAGEASSYEQYF. This chain links TRBV5-1 with TRBJ2-7; 13 bases match TRBD2. V lost 4 bases to trimming and J lost 0 bases; unmatched junction nucleotides: 10. This CDR3 comprises 18 residues. Germline V gene data show CDR1 as SGHRS and CDR2 as YFSETQ.

The genes are TRBV18 and TRBJ1-4; 7 bases match TRBD1. This CDR3 is 15 amino acids long. The V gene end was trimmed by 3 bases and the J gene end by 5 bases; junction bases not matched to a gene: 6. Looked up from germline, CDR1 is KGHSH and CDR2 is LQKENI. CDR3 residues: CASSPVDRRNEKLFF. The CDR3 DNA sequence: TGTGCCAGCTCACCGGTGGACAGGCGGAATGAAAAACTGTTTTTT. Combining the CDR3 with reference TRBV18 and TRBJ1-4 gives the whole variable domain NAGVMQNPRHLVRRRGQEARLRCSPMKGHSHVYWYRQLPEEGLKFMVYLQKENIIDESGMPKERFSAEFPKEGPSILRIQQVVRGDSAAYFCASSPVDRRNEKLFFGSGTQLSVL.

There are a few counts of this clonotype. A junction end diverges from the germline sequence, so it may reflect a read error. V and J are TRBV7-7 and TRBJ1-4, with 7 positions matching TRBD1. Germline assignment: CDR1 SSHAT and CDR2 FNYEAQ (reference sequence). This CDR3 region has 12 residues. CDR3 residues: CASSSQTGPTFF. In DNA form, the CDR3 reads TGTGCTAGCAGCTCGCAGACAGGGCCTACTTTTTTT.

The V call is TRBV19, the J call TRBJ2-1, with TRBD2 identical over 7 bases. The junction had 5 bases not matched to a gene; V was cut back by 3 bases and J by 0 bases. The CDR3 is 16 amino acids. Germline V CDR1 and CDR2: LNHDA, SQIVND (reference sequence). The CDR3 DNA reads TGTGCCAGTAGTATCGTCGGCGGGGGCTCCTACAATGAGCAGTTCTTC. This translates into CASSIVGGGSYNEQFF.

This clonotype was seen many times. The V and J genes are TRBV29-1 and TRBJ1-2, with a tentative D call TRBD1 (5 bases). Trimming stripped 4 bases from V and 4 bases from J, with 7 bases between. The CDR3 runs to 11 residues. Germline loops: CDR1 SQVTM, CDR2 ANQGSEA. The CDR3, as DNA: TGCAGCGTTGGACAGCCCTATGGCTACACCTTC. Its translation is CSVGQPYGYTF.

This clonotype was seen only a few times. The chain joins TRBV5-1 to TRBJ2-5; tentative D call: TRBD2 (5 bases). Germline CDR1 SGHRS, CDR2 YFSETQ. The V end lost 0 bases, the J end lost 2 bases, and 8 bases lay between the germline ends. There are 14 residues in the CDR3. In DNA, the CDR3 is TGCGCCAGCAGCTTGGGTCGGGATCAAGAGACCCAGTACTTC. It specifies CASSLGRDQETQYF.

This clonotype appeared a few times. Given the absence of the conserved phenylalanine or tryptophan at the CDR3 end, a read error is likely. The DNA is left out, because the CDR3 cannot be placed on it with certainty; the CDR3 is given as TCRdb lists it. This chain joins TRBV5-6 and TRBJ1-2; the DNA was not compared with TRBD1, the D call given in the table. Germline V gene sequence: CDR1 SGHDT, CDR2 YYEEEE. The CDR3 adds up to 11 amino acids, both ends counted. The CDR3 is CASSSGTGGIY.

The rearrangement joins TRBV12-3 or TRBV12-4 to TRBJ2-7; D not certain. The CDR3 contains 14 residues. V was pared by 6 bases and J by 6 bases, with 18 bases between. Written as DNA, the CDR3 is TGTGCCAGCAGCCAGACAAGCGTCGTGGGCGAGCAGTACTTC. This sequence encodes CASSQTSVVGEQYF.

This clonotype has a handful of counts. The J gene is TRBJ2-5, the V gene TRBV9; possible D gene TRBD2, 6 bases. CDR1 SGDLS and CDR2 YYNGEE come from the germline V gene. With 4 bases removed from V and 5 bases from J, the gap between germline ends came to 18 bases. The CDR3 extends over 15 amino acids. The CDR3 spells CASSFEPEGQETQYF. CDR3 in DNA: TGTGCCAGCAGCTTCGAACCGGAGGGCCAGGAGACCCAGTACTTC.

The rearrangement uses TRBV28 and TRBJ1-1; a weak D match, TRBD1 (6 bases). The V and J ends lost 2 bases and 0 bases respectively, with 7 bases between them. CDR3 length equals 14 residues. Germline CDR1 and CDR2: MDHEN and SYDVKM. CDR3 nucleotides: TGTGCCAGCAGTTTACCAGGGGTGAACACTGAAGCTTTCTTT. Amino acid sequence: CASSLPGVNTEAFF.

This clonotype was picked up a small number of times. The chain employs TRBV20-1 and TRBJ1-1, with a weak D call TRBD1 (6 bases). V dropped 3 bases and J dropped 0 bases, with 11 bases sitting between them. The germline gives CDR1 DFQATT, CDR2 SNEGSKA (reference sequence). The CDR3 loop spans 14 amino acids. CDR3 loop: CSARKTGLNTEAFF. Here the CDR3 DNA reads TGCAGTGCTAGGAAAACAGGGTTGAACACTGAAGCTTTCTTT.

The rearrangement uses TRBV28 and TRBJ1-5; D gene uncertain. With 5 bases removed from V and 0 bases from J, the gap between germline ends came to 11 bases. Looked up from germline, CDR1 is MDHEN and CDR2 is SYDVKM. The CDR3 runs 15 residues. CDR3: CASSIPGHSNQPQHF. The CDR3 DNA reads TGTGCCAGCAGTATCCCCGGGCATAGCAATCAGCCCCAGCATTTT.

The gene calls are TRBV4-1 and TRBJ1-1; 8 bases are shared with TRBD1. Losses at the gene ends were 1 base for V and 1 base for J; bases not matched to a gene: 2. The germline gives CDR1 MGHRA, CDR2 YSYEKL. The CDR3 runs 15 residues. CDR3 sequence reads: CASSQAGTGNTEAFF. CDR3 in DNA: TGCGCCAGCAGCCAAGCCGGGACAGGGAACACTGAAGCTTTCTTT.

This clonotype was detected only a few times. The chain recombines TRBV9 with TRBJ2-1, with 10 nucleotides matching TRBD1. The CDR3 extends over 14 amino acids. Germline assignment: CDR1 SGDLS and CDR2 YYNGEE. V shed 3 bases and J 5 bases; nucleotides not matched to a gene: 2. The CDR3 DNA reads as TGTGCCAGCAGCGGGGGACAGGGGCACAATGAGCAGTTCTTC. Translation gives CASSGGQGHNEQFF.

The chain couples TRBV9 to TRBJ1-1; TRBD1 aligns across 8 bases. Germline assignment: CDR1 SGDLS and CDR2 YYNGEE. J lost 3 bases, V lost 0 bases, and 7 bases had no gene match. This CDR3 has 16 residues. CDR3 loop: CASSVEAGGADTEAFF. CDR3 DNA: TGTGCCAGCAGCGTAGAGGCAGGGGGCGCGGACACTGAAGCTTTCTTT.

This clonotype has a handful of counts. This sequence joins TRBV7-9 and TRBJ1-5; 8 positions agree with TRBD1. Trimming took 6 bases from V and 2 from J; bases not matched to a gene: 6. The length of the CDR3 is 15 residues. Per germline, CDR1 SEHNR and CDR2 FQNEAQ (reference sequence). The CDR3, as DNA: TGTGCCAGCAGGCCGGACAGGGATCGCAATCAGCCCCAGCATTTT. Translating it yields CASRPDRDRNQPQHF.